Listed here are 5 T cell receptor beta chains from one sample, sequenced in a study of T cell repertoires in cytomegalovirus infection. Their target antigens are unknown. MiXCR, applied by TCRdb to the reads, yields one record per CDR3 protein. The table has approximately 83,000 distinct CDR3 sequences, 20% to 30% seen once. Sequencing used CD8+ T cells from cultured PBMCs, obtained from culture after CMV antigen stimulation. These receptors were obtained from a human donor in good health (CMV status not recorded). Some clones in this sample may be carry-over from other donors' samples.

This clonotype occurred a few times. The J gene is TRBJ2-7, the V gene TRBV5-4; D is undetermined. Trimming pared 0 bases from V and 3 bases from J, leaving 7 bases between. Germline V gene lookup returns CDR1 SGHNT and CDR2 YYREEE (reference sequence). This CDR3 is built from 13 residues. The CDR3 DNA reads TGTGCCAGCAGCTTGGGGGATTTCTACGAGCAGTACTTC. Translating gives CASSLGDFYEQYF.

The V gene is TRBV24-1, the J gene TRBJ1-2; TRBD1 matches 10 bases. V lost 8 bases and J lost 6; bases outside the gene matches: 5. The CDR3 spans 13 residues. Germline-derived CDR1 and CDR2 are KGHDR and SFDVKD. CDR3 nucleotides: TGTGCCACCAACACCGGGACAGGGGATGGCTACACCTTC. It yields the protein CATNTGTGDGYTF.

This clonotype was counted only a few times. V is TRBV7-9 and J is TRBJ2-7, with 8 bases matching TRBD2. V lost 5 bases, J lost 5 bases, and 5 bases stayed unmatched. From germline, CDR1 is SEHNR and CDR2 FQNEAQ (reference sequence). The CDR3 runs 13 residues. CDR3 bases: TGTGCCAGCAGCCGGGGGGGGGCAAACGAGCAGTACTTC. This gives the protein CASSRGGANEQYF. Supplemented by reference TRBV7-9 and TRBJ2-7, the full variable domain reads DTGVSQNPRHKITKRGQNVTFRCDPISEHNRLYWYRQTLGQGPEFLTYFQNEAQLEKSRLLSDRFSAERPKGSFSTLEIQRTEQGDSAMYLCASSRGGANEQYFGPGTRLTVT.

This clonotype was recorded many times. The chain links TRBV7-8 to TRBJ1-1; 9 positions match TRBD1. The ends lost 6 bases at V and 5 bases at J; junction bases unmatched: 7. The CDR3 length is 14 residues. Germline-derived CDR1 and CDR2 are SGHVS and FQNEAQ. The CDR3 reads CASRRTGDGTEAFF. The CDR3 coding sequence is TGTGCCAGCAGAAGGACAGGGGATGGGACTGAAGCTTTCTTT.

The rearrangement links TRBV20-1 to TRBJ1-2; D may be TRBD1 (5 bases). The germline V gene has CDR1 DFQATT and CDR2 SNEGSKA (reference sequence). CDR3 length: 14 amino acids. V lost 0 bases and J 2 bases, leaving 10 bases between the germline ends. The CDR3 DNA is TGCAGTGCTAGAGATATGGGGCAAAACTATGGCTACACCTTC. This codes for CSARDMGQNYGYTF.